Detailed here is one TCR beta chain. Described time point: newly diagnosed GD, antithyroid drugs for less than 3 months. PBMC-derived RNA was used for the TCR library. Blood from the periphery, approximately 10 milliliters in all, was drawn into EDTA tubes. The CDR3 covers 13 residues. V was clipped by 2 bases and J by 4 bases, with 5 bases between them. Per germline, CDR1 ENHRY and CDR2 SYGVKD. This sample is drawn from a study of regulatory T cells in long-lasting Graves disease. Both iRepertoire HTBI primers and Arm-PCR of CDR3 regions were used to build the TCR beta libraries. TCRdb re-derived calls from the multiplex PCR reads in MiXCR, one entry per CDR3 protein. Among 500,000 or so distinct CDR3 sequences, roughly 16% were seen once, and the ten largest hold 20% to 25%. These data were also filed under a second study, of T cells in Graves' hyperthyroidism and ophthalmopathy. From that study: Diagnoses were established using clinical symptoms, serum thyroxine and TRAb, thyroid ultrasound and orbital computed tomography.

The material sequenced was peripheral blood mononuclear cells (PBMCs), taken at new diagnosis, from a patient treated with antithyroid drugs. The chain joins TRBV10-3 to TRBJ1-4; D is undetermined. This sequence originates from a woman aged 40-65 years with Graves disease. Written as DNA, the CDR3 is TGTGCCATCAGTGAGGAGGTTAATGAAAAACTGTTTTTT. As protein: CAISEEVNEKLFF.